The rows below give T cell receptor beta chains drawn from one sample of a study of T-cell reconstitution after alpha-beta-depleted transplantation in children. TCRdb reanalysed the PCR reads using MiXCR and keeps one entry per CDR3 protein. The sample holds 450,000 to 550,000 distinct CDR3 sequences; roughly 11% are singletons and the top ten take less than 15%. The source material was PBMCs, mostly from graft donor cells, sampled 180 days after TCRalphabeta/CD19-depleted stem cell transplant. These receptors came from a female patient aged 2 to 10 who had a stem cell transplant for aplastic anemia, so the T cells may come from the graft donor. Each CDR3 is given with its conserved first and last residue. Each record gives: D gene, clone size, J gene, V gene, CDR3 DNA, CDR3 protein. A D gene is named only where the DNA matches it firmly. Not all rows give a size; the values are once, few, many and, for expanded clones, a class.

>NA|NA|TRBJ1-6|TRBV20-1
TGCAGTGCAAACCCGGCGGGCAGGATTAATTCACCCCTCCACTTT
CSANPAGRINSPLHF
>TRBD1|few|TRBJ2-2|TRBV7-3
TGTGCCAGCAGCCATCCCGGGACAGGGGTCAATAGCAAGCTGTTTTTT
CASSHPGTGVNSKLFF
>NA|NA|TRBJ2-5|TRBV6-5
TGTGCCAGCAGTTACCTTCTTTCGTACCAAGAGACCCAGTACTTC
CASSYLLSYQETQYF
>TRBD2|NA|TRBJ2-7|TRBV28
TGTGCCAGCAGTTTCCACCCTCCAACTAGCGGGAGAAGCGAGCAGTACTTC
CASSFHPPTSGRSEQYF
>NA|NA|TRBJ2-2|TRBV5-6
TGTGCCAGCAGCGCCGGGACGAACACCGGGGAGCTGTTTTTT
CASSAGTNTGELFF
>TRBD1|NA|TRBJ2-7|TRBV27
TGTGCCAGCAGAGCCTCCGTGGACAGGGGACCCTACGAGCAGTACTTC
CASRASVDRGPYEQYF
>NA|NA|TRBJ1-1|TRBV20-1
TGCAGTGCTAGAGAGGGGCAGCAAGTTGGCACTGAAGCTTTCTTT
CSAREGQQVGTEAFF
>NA|many|TRBJ1-4|TRBV29-1
TGCAGCGTTGTAAGACTCCCAAGGCGGGAAAAACTGTTTTTT
CSVVRLPRREKLFF
>NA|many|TRBJ2-1|TRBV29-1
TGCAGCGTTGAAGAGGCGGCGGTTAAGCAGTTCTTC
CSVEEAAVKQFF
>NA|few|TRBJ2-2|TRBV15
TGTGCCACCAGCAGAGATCGTTTAGCGTCGAGGTCTGGGGAGCTGTTTTTT
CATSRDRLASRSGELFF
>TRBD2|NA|TRBJ2-1|TRBV15
TGTGCCACCAGCTGGGGCGGGAGCTCCTACAATGAGCAGTTCTTC
CATSWGGSSYNEQFF
>NA|few|TRBJ2-7|TRBV7-3
TGTGCCAGCAGCTTAACGAACAGACACGAGCAGTACTTC
CASSLTNRHEQYF
>NA|NA|TRBJ1-2|TRBV2
TGTGCCAGCAGTGCCGAGCAGCTTTATGGCTACACCTTC
CASSAEQLYGYTF
>NA|NA|TRBJ2-2|TRBV5-1
TGCGCCAGCAGCGAGAAGATAAACACCGGGGAGCTGGTTTTT
CASSEKINTGELVF
>NA|NA|TRBJ1-6|TRBV6-5
TGTGCCAGCAGTTACTCCCAGGGTCTTAGAATTCAGGACCTCCACTTT
CASSYSQGLRIQDLHF
>NA|NA|TRBJ1-1|TRBV5-1
TGCGCCAGCAGCTTGGACAGCCTAGGGCACACTGAAGCTTTCTTT
CASSLDSLGHTEAFF
>TRBD1|few|TRBJ2-7|TRBV12-3/TRBV12-4
TGTGCCAGCAGTTTCGGGACAGGGTTCGACGAGCAGTACTTC
CASSFGTGFDEQYF
>NA|many|TRBJ2-2|TRBV29-1
TGCAGCGTTGGAGGGGTGGACACCGGGGAGCTGTTTTTT
CSVGGVDTGELFF
>NA|few|TRBJ1-4|TRBV10-3
TGTGCCATCAGTGAGGCTGAAAATAATGAAAAACTGTTTTTT
CAISEAENNEKLFF
>TRBD2|few|TRBJ2-1|TRBV24-1
TGTGCCACCAGTACCGGGACTAGGGATCATGAGCAGTTCTTC
CATSTGTRDHEQFF
>TRBD2|NA|TRBJ2-1|TRBV14
TGTGCCAGCAGCCCCACTAGCGCCAGACGGAATGAGCAGTTCTTC
CASSPTSARRNEQFF
>TRBD1|NA|TRBJ2-7|TRBV29-1
TGCAGCGTTGGGCCGGGACAGGCGTCCTACGAGCAGTACTTC
CSVGPGQASYEQYF
>TRBD2|few|TRBJ2-1|TRBV4-3
TGCGCCAGCAGCCAAGACCCTTCCCTGACTAGCGGGAGTAATGAGCAGTTCTTC
CASSQDPSLTSGSNEQFF
>NA|NA|TRBJ2-1|TRBV7-3
TGTGCCAGCAGCTCCGGCGGGGCACCCTACTTGGGTGAGCAGTTCTTC
CASSSGGAPYLGEQFF
>NA|NA|TRBJ2-1|TRBV7-9
TGTGCCAGCAGCCCAGCCGGGACCCCCCCCGTCTTC
CASSPAGTPPVF
>TRBD2|NA|TRBJ2-1|TRBV6-5
TGTGCCAGCACCCTACATGGGACTAGCGACTACAATGAGCAGTTCTTC
CASTLHGTSDYNEQFF
>NA|NA|TRBJ2-1|TRBV12-3/TRBV12-4
TGTGCCAGTCAACGAGGCCTCCGGGGGGAGCAGTTCTTC
CASQRGLRGEQFF
>NA|few|TRBJ2-7|TRBV5-1
TGCGCCAGCGCCAGCAGGGCTCCAGAGTACGAGCAGTACTTC
CASASRAPEYEQYF
>NA|few|TRBJ2-4|TRBV12-3/TRBV12-4
TGTGCCAGCGGGCGATCAGAGGGGGCCGGGGCGGGAGGTAAAAACATTCAGTACTTC
CASGRSEGAGAGGKNIQYF
>NA|few|TRBJ2-1|TRBV6-2/TRBV6-3
TGTGCCAGCAGTTACGAGAGGGGGAATGAGCAGTTCTTC
CASSYERGNEQFF
>TRBD1|NA|TRBJ1-1|TRBV3-1
TGTGCCAGCAGCTCCCGGACAGGGATTAATAACACTGAAGCTTTCTTT
CASSSRTGINNTEAFF
>NA|few|TRBJ1-2|TRBV27
TGTGCCAGCAGGGATCTCAGGGTGTACTATGGCTACACCTTC
CASRDLRVYYGYTF
>NA|few|TRBJ1-4|TRBV7-6
TGTGCCAGCAGCCACTTATTGGGAACAGGTGCCGAAAAACTGTTTTTT
CASSHLLGTGAEKLFF
>TRBD1|many|TRBJ1-4|TRBV12-3/TRBV12-4
TGTGCCAGCAACTACAGGGGAGGTGGCGAAAAACTGTTTTTT
CASNYRGGGEKLFF
>NA|NA|TRBJ1-2|TRBV20-1
TGCAGTGCTAGCACAGGTGTGAACTATGGCTACACCTTC
CSASTGVNYGYTF
>NA|many|TRBJ2-5|TRBV20-1
TGCAGTGCCCGTAGCGGACAAGAGACCCAGTACTTC
CSARSGQETQYF
>TRBD2|few|TRBJ2-3|TRBV28
TGTGCCAGCCCCCCCCCTAGCGGGATAGCGGATACGCAGTATTTT
CASPPPSGIADTQYF
>TRBD1|NA|TRBJ1-5|TRBV7-6
TGTGCCAGCAGCTCGGACAGGTCGGATCAGCCCCAGCATTTT
CASSSDRSDQPQHF
>NA|NA|TRBJ2-4|TRBV5-1
TGCGCCAGCAGCTTGTGGGGGCAGGGCTTAGCCAAAAACATTCAGTACTTC
CASSLWGQGLAKNIQYF
>TRBD2|NA|TRBJ2-3|TRBV20-1
TGCAGTGCTTACGGGACTAGCGGGGTTAGCACAGATACGCAGTATTTT
CSAYGTSGVSTDTQYF
>NA|NA|TRBJ2-7|TRBV14
TGTGCCAGCAGCCAAGATAGGAGGGTCGAGCAGTACTTC
CASSQDRRVEQYF
>NA|few|TRBJ1-1|TRBV29-1
TGCAGCGTTGATGTCAAATTGAACACTGAAGCTTTCTTT
CSVDVKLNTEAFF
>NA|NA|TRBJ1-5|TRBV10-3
TGTACCATCAGTTTCGGTGGCAGGCCCTCGGTGGGCAATCAGCCCCAGCATTTT
CTISFGGRPSVGNQPQHF
>TRBD2|NA|TRBJ2-7|TRBV19
TGTGCCAGTGCCGCTAGCGGGAGAACCTCCTACGAGCAGTACTTC
CASAASGRTSYEQYF
>TRBD2|few|TRBJ2-2|TRBV20-1
TGCAGTGCTAGACCCCCCAACCGAAGCGGGGCAAACACCGGGGAGCTGTTTTTT
CSARPPNRSGANTGELFF
>NA|few|TRBJ1-4|TRBV19
TGTGCCAGTACCCAACGGGGACTCAGGGGATTGGATGAAAAACTGTTTTTT
CASTQRGLRGLDEKLFF
>TRBD1|many|TRBJ2-2|TRBV18
TGTGCCAGCTCACCAAGACAGGGTGGCACCGGGGAGCTGTTTTTT
CASSPRQGGTGELFF
>NA|NA|TRBJ1-5|TRBV6-5
TGTGCCAGCAGTTCAAGACAAGATAGCAATCAGCCCCAGCATTTT
CASSSRQDSNQPQHF
>TRBD1|many|TRBJ2-1|TRBV29-1
TGCAGCGTTGATGGACAGGGCCGAGGGAATGAGCAGTTCTTC
CSVDGQGRGNEQFF
>NA|many|TRBJ2-5|TRBV12-3/TRBV12-4
TGTGCCAGCAGGTCCGGGATCCGGGAGACCCAGTACTTC
CASRSGIRETQYF
>NA|few|TRBJ1-1|TRBV10-3
TGTGCCATCAGGATGGGGACAACGAACACTGAAGCTTTCTTT
CAIRMGTTNTEAFF
>TRBD2|few|TRBJ2-1|TRBV14
TGTGCCAGCAGCCAAATAGGTAGCGGGAGGCCTGAGCAGTTCTTC
CASSQIGSGRPEQFF
>NA|many|TRBJ2-1|TRBV27
TGTGCCAGCAGTTACGGGAGAGGGTACAATGAGCAGTTCTTC
CASSYGRGYNEQFF